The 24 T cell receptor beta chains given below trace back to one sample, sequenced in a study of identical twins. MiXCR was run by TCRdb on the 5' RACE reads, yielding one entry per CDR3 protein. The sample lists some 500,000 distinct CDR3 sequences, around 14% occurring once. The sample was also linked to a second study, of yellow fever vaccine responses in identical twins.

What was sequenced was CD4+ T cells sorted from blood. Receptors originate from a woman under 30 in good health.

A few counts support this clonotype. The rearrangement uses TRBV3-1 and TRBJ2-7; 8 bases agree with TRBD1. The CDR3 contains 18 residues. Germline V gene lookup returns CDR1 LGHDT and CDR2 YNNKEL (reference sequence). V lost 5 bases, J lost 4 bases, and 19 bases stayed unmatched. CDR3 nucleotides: TGTGCCAGCAGCGGGACAGGCAAACACTCTCGGCTTCTATACGAGCAGTACTTC. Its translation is CASSGTGKHSRLLYEQYF.

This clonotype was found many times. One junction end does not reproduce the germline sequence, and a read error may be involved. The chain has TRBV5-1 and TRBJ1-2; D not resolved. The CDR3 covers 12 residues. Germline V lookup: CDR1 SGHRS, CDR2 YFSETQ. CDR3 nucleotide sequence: TGTGCCAGCAGTTTAGAAGGCTATGGCTACACCTTC. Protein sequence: CASSLEGYGYTF.

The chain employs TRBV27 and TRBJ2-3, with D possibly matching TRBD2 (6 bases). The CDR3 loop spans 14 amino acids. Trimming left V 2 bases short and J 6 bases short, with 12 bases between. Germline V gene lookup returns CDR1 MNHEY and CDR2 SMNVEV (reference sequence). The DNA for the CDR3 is TGTGCCAGCAGTTTAAAAGGAGGGCTGGATACGCAGTATTTT. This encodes CASSLKGGLDTQYF.

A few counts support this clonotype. Here the CDR3 reads CASTPNWNNQPQHF. The CDR3, as DNA: TGTGCCAGCACGCCGAATTGGAACAATCAGCCCCAGCATTTT. The chain links TRBV6-1 to TRBJ1-5, with no clear D. Trimming pared 7 bases from V and 3 bases from J, leaving 13 bases between. The germline V gene has CDR1 MNHNS and CDR2 SASEGT. The CDR3 contains 14 residues.

DNA of the CDR3: TGTGCCAGCAGCGTATCAGCGACCTCATCTGATACGCAGTATTTT. Its translation: CASSVSATSSDTQYF. V is TRBV9 and J is TRBJ2-3; D not resolved. CDR1 and CDR2 (germline): SGDLS, YYNGEE. This CDR3 comprises 15 residues. The V and J ends lost 1 base and 6 bases respectively, with 15 bases between them.

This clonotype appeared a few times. This CDR3 is CAISEAGGPGDTQYF. DNA of the CDR3: TGTGCCATTTCCGAGGCGGGAGGGCCGGGAGATACGCAGTATTTT. J is TRBJ2-3 and V is TRBV28; 9 positions match TRBD2. The CDR3 is 15 amino acids. Germline CDR1 is MDHEN and CDR2 is SYDVKM. The V and J ends lost 10 bases and 5 bases, in that order; junction bases with no gene match: 13.

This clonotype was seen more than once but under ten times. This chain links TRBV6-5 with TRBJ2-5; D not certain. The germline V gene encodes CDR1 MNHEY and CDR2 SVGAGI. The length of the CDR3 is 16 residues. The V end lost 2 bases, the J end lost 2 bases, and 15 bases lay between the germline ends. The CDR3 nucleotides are TGTGCCAGCAGTTACCTGACCAGCACATCTCAAGAGACCCAGTACTTC. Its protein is CASSYLTSTSQETQYF.

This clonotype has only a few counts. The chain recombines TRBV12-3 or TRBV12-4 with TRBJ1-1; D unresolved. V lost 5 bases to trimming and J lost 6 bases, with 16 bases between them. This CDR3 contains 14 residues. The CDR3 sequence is CASSPPAVRPEAFF. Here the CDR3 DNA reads TGTGCCAGCAGTCCCCCGGCGGTACGTCCTGAAGCTTTCTTT.

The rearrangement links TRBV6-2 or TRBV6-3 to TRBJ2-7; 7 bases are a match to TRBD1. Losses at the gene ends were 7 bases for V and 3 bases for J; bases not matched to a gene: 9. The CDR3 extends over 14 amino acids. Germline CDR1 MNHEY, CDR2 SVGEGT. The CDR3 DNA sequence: TGTGCCAGCAATGCGGACAGGAGACTCTACGAGCAGTACTTC. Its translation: CASNADRRLYEQYF.

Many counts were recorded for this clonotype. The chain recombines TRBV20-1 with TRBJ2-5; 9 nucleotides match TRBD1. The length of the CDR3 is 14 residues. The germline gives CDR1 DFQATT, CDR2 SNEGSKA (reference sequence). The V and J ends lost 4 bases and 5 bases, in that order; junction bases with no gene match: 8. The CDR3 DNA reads TGCAGTGCTATAAGACAGGGGGTTTCCGAGACCCAGTACTTC. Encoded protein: CSAIRQGVSETQYF.

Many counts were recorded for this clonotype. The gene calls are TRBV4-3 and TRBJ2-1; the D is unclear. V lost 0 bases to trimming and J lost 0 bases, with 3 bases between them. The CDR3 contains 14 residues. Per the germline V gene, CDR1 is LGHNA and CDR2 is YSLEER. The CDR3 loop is CASSQEPSYNEQFF. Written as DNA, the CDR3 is TGCGCCAGCAGCCAAGAACCCTCCTACAATGAGCAGTTCTTC.

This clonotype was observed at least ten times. This CDR3 reads CSARPLGTSGGSNEQFF. The CDR3 DNA sequence: TGCAGTGCTAGACCCCTCGGGACTAGCGGGGGGTCCAATGAGCAGTTCTTC. The V and J genes are TRBV20-1 and TRBJ2-1; 15 nucleotides align to TRBD2. The germline CDR1 and CDR2 sequences are DFQATT and SNEGSKA (reference sequence). CDR3 size: 17 residues. With V trimmed by 2 bases and J by 6 bases, 8 bases remained unmatched.

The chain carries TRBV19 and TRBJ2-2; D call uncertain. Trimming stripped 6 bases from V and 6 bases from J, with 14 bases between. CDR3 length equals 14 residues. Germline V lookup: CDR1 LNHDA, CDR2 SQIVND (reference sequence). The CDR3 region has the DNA TGTGCCAGTAGGAAAAACTTGGGCCCCGGGGAGCTGTTTTTT. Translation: CASRKNLGPGELFF.

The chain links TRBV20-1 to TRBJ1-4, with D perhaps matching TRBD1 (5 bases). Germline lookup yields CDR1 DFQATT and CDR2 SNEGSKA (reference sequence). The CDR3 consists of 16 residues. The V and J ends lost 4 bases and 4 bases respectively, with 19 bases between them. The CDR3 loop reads CSATPQGLGINEKLFF. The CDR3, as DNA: TGCAGTGCTACCCCCCAGGGTTTAGGCATTAATGAAAAACTGTTTTTT.

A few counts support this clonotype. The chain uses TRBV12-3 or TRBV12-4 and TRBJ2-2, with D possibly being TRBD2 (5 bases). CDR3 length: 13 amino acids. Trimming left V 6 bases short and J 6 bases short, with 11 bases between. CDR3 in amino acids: CASSRDGSGELFF. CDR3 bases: TGTGCCAGCAGCCGGGATGGGTCCGGGGAGCTGTTTTTT.

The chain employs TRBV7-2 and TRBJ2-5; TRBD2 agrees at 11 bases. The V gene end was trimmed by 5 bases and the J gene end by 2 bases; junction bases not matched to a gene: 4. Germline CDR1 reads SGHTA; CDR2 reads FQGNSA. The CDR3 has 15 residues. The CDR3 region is CASSRGLADQETQYF. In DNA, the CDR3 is TGTGCCAGCAGCAGGGGACTAGCGGATCAAGAGACCCAGTACTTC.

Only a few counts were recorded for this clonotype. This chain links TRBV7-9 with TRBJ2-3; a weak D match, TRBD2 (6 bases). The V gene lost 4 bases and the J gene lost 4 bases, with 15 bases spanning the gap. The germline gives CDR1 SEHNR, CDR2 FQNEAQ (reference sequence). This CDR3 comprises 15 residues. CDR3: CASSSRGGEADTQYF. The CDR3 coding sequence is TGTGCCAGCAGCTCTCGGGGCGGGGAAGCAGATACGCAGTATTTT. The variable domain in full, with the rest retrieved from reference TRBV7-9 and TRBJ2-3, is DTGVSQNPRHKITKRGQNVTFRCDPISEHNRLYWYRQTLGQGPEFLTYFQNEAQLEKSRLLSDRFSAERPKGSFSTLEIQRTEQGDSAMYLCASSSRGGEADTQYFGPGTRLTVL.

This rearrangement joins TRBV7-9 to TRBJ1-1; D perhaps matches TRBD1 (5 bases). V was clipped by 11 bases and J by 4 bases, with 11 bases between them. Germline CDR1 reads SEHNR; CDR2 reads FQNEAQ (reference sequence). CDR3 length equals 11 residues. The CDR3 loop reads CARRRGTEAFF. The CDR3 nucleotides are TGTGCCCGCCGGAGGGGCACTGAAGCTTTCTTT.

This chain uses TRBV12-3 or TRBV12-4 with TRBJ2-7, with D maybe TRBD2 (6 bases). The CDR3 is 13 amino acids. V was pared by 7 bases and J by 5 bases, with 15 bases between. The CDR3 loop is CASILNGGNEQYF. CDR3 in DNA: TGTGCCAGCATCCTAAACGGGGGTAACGAGCAGTACTTC.

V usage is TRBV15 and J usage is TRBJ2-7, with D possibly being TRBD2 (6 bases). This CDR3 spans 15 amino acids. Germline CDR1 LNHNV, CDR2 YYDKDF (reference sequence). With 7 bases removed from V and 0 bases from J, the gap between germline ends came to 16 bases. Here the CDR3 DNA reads TGTGCCACCACCGACTCTGGAGGGGTCTCCTACGAGCAGTACTTC. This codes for CATTDSGGVSYEQYF.

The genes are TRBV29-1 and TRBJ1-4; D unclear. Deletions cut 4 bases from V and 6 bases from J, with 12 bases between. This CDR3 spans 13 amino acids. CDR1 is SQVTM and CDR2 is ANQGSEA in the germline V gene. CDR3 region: CSVAKVPDEKLFF. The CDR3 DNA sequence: TGCAGCGTTGCGAAGGTTCCGGATGAAAAACTGTTTTTT.

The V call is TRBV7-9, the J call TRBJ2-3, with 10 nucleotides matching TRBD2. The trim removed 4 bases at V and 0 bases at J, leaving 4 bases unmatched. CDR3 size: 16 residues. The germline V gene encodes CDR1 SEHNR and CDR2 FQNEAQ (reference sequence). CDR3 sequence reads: CASSWGTSVSTDTQYF. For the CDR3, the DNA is TGTGCCAGCAGCTGGGGGACTAGCGTCAGCACAGATACGCAGTATTTT.

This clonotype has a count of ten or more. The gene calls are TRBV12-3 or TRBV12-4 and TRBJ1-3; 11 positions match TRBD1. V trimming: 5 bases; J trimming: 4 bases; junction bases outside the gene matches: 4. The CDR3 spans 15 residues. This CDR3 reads CASSRTGGSGNTIYF. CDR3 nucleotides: TGTGCCAGCAGTAGGACAGGGGGCTCGGGAAACACCATATATTTT.

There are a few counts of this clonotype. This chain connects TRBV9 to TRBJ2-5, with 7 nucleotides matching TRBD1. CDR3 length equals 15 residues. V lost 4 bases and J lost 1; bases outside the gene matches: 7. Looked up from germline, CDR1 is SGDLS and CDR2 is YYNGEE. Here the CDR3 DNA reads TGTGCCAGCAGCTCGCTAGGACAGGTCCAAGAGACCCAGTACTTC. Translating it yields CASSSLGQVQETQYF.